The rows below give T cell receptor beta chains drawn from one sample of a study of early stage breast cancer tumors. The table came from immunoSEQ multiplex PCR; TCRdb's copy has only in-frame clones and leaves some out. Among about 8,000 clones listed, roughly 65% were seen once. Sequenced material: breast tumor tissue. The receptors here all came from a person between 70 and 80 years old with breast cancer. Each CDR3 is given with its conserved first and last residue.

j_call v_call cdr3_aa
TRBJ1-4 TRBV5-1 CASSLGGTAEKLFF
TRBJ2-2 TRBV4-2 CASSQETGGNTGELFF
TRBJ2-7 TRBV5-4 CASSPTPSLAPLPYEQYF
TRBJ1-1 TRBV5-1 CASSLLGANTEAFF
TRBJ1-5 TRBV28 CASSFRGAQPQHF
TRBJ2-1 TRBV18 CASSPGLSYNEQFF
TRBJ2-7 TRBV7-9 CASSLGGGAGEQYF
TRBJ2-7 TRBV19 CASTRTGVSYEQYF
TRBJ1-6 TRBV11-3 CASSLWASSSYNSPLHF
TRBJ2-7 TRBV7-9 CASSPQRGAYEQYF
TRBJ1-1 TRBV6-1 CASSEATVSRVF
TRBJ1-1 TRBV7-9 CASSLGSGGGMNTEAFF
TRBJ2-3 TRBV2 CASSVLGGGADTQYF
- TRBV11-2 CASSPTDRGSYEQYF
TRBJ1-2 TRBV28 CASSGRGRANYGYTF
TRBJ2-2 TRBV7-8 CASSPPTGHYTGELFF
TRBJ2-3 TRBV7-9 CASSLARPPTDTQYF
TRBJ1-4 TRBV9 CASSGAEATNEKLFF
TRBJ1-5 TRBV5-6 CASSGGTGGNQPQHF
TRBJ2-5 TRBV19 CASSISGDYQETQYF
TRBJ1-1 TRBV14 CASKRWTGGPNTEAFF
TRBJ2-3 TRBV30 CAWSVSDRDTDTQYF
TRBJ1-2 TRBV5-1 CASSLEGGGGYTF
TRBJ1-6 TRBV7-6 CASSLVTDNSPLHF
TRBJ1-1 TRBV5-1 CASSSGTRNTEAFF
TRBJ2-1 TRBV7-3 CASSSGTGVSYNEQFF
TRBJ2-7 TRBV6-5 CASSEQRQGVRVYF
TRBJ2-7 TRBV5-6 CASSTGTGFYEQYF
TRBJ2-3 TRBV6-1 CASSELAGGPDTQYF
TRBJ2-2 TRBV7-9 CASSPQGGRELFF
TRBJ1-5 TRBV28 CASSLRQGMGNQPQHF
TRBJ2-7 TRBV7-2 CASSWGLTYEQYF